This entry lists 24 T cell receptor beta chains sequenced from one sample in a study of cytomegalovirus exposure and HLA in healthy donors. The PCR employed 60 Vbeta primers together with 13 Jbeta primers. The data were produced by immunoSEQ multiplex PCR, yet TCRdb's version contains in-frame clones alone and is incomplete. The sample shows some 250,000 clones, over 80% of them seen only once. The sequenced sample was PBMCs. Every receptor here comes from a woman aged 35 to 49 in good health and CMV-seropositive.

The chain uses TRBV5-6 and TRBJ1-4, with D tentatively TRBD1 (6 bases). The CDR3 sequence is 17 residues long. Between the trimmed V and J ends, which lost 4 bases and 4 bases, there was a span of 20 bases. Germline loops: CDR1 SGHDT, CDR2 YYEEEE. The CDR3 protein is CASSPGPVTGGNEKLFF. The DNA for the CDR3 is TGTGCCAGCAGCCCGGGACCCGTGACAGGAGGTAATGAAAAACTGTTTTTT.

The CDR3 bases are TGTGCCAGCAGTGCTAACAGGGGGACCCTCGGACTAGCGTCCCCGTGGGAGCAGTTCTTC. It yields the protein CASSANRGTLGLASPWEQFF. The chain carries TRBV2 and TRBJ2-1, with a weak D call TRBD2 (9 bases). Germline V gene data show CDR1 as SNHLY and CDR2 as FYNNEI. Trimming took off 4 bases at V and 10 bases at J, with 35 bases between the two ends. CDR3 length: 20 amino acids.

The V call is TRBV9, the J call TRBJ2-5, with D possibly being TRBD2 (5 bases). V was clipped by 4 bases and J by 5 bases, with 18 bases between them. Per the germline V gene, CDR1 is SGDLS and CDR2 is YYNGEE. The CDR3 extends over 15 amino acids. CDR3 residues: CASSPPSASRETQYF. CDR3 in DNA: TGTGCCAGCAGCCCCCCTTCGGCTAGCCGGGAGACCCAGTACTTC.

This clone was counted once. This chain joins TRBV30 and TRBJ1-4; D possibly corresponds to TRBD1 (5 bases). The ends were cut back, 7 bases at V and 3 bases at J, with 21 bases in the middle. Germline V gene lookup returns CDR1 GTSNPN and CDR2 SVGIG (reference sequence). The CDR3 contains 16 residues. The CDR3 spells CALTGGKLGSNEKLFF. In DNA, the CDR3 is TGTGCCTTGACGGGGGGAAAGTTAGGTTCTAATGAAAAACTGTTTTTT.

This chain uses TRBV6-5 with TRBJ1-2; 10 bases line up with TRBD1. The CDR3 is 15 residues long. Germline V gene sequence: CDR1 MNHEY, CDR2 SVGAGI. Trimming removed 7 bases from V and 4 bases from J; junction bases left unmatched: 9. The CDR3 sequence is CASTQRRTGGYGYTF. The CDR3 DNA is TGTGCCAGCACCCAAAGGCGGACAGGGGGCTATGGCTACACCTTC.

The J gene is TRBJ2-5, the V gene TRBV18, with 10 bases identical to TRBD2. The ends lost 3 bases at V and 13 bases at J; junction bases unmatched: 23. The CDR3 runs to 18 residues. Germline assignment: CDR1 KGHSH and CDR2 LQKENI. CDR3 nucleotide sequence: TGTGCCAGCTCACCTCGACAGGGATCGGAACTAGCGGGACGGTGGGGGTACTTC. Protein product: CASSPRQGSELAGRWGYF.

This chain connects TRBV7-2 to TRBJ2-3, with D perhaps TRBD2 (5 bases). Germline V gene lookup returns CDR1 SGHTA and CDR2 FQGNSA. This CDR3 is 15 amino acids long. V was pared by 0 bases and J by 6 bases, with 13 bases between. The CDR3 protein is CASSLAVGIRDTQYF. The CDR3 bases are TGTGCCAGCAGCTTAGCGGTCGGGATTAGGGATACGCAGTATTTT. Variable domain in full (rest from reference TRBV7-2 and TRBJ2-3): GAGVSQSPSNKVTEKGKDVELRCDPISGHTALYWYRQSLGQGLEFLIYFQGNSAPDKSGLPSDRFSAERTGGSVSTLTIQRTQQEDSAVYLCASSLAVGIRDTQYFGPGTRLTVL.

This clone has a handful of counts. The V and J genes are TRBV10-3 and TRBJ1-1; no clear D. The V gene lost 6 bases and the J gene lost 5 bases, with 10 bases spanning the gap. Germline assignment: CDR1 ENHRY and CDR2 SYGVKD. This CDR3 is 12 amino acids long. The CDR3 nucleotides read TGTGCCATCAGCGAAACTCGTACTGAAGCTTTCTTT. Translating it yields CAISETRTEAFF.

The CDR3 loop is CASSLVPGDYEQYF. The DNA of the CDR3 is TGTGCCAGCAGCTTAGTTCCAGGGGACTACGAGCAGTACTTC. The rearrangement uses TRBV7-2 and TRBJ2-7; D might be TRBD1 (6 bases). In germline, CDR1 is SGHTA, CDR2 FQGNSA. V was trimmed by 1 base and J by 3 bases, leaving 10 bases between them. The CDR3 runs 14 residues.

This clone was detected only once. The chain uses TRBV11-2 and TRBJ2-3, with D unclear. In germline, CDR1 is SGHAT, CDR2 FQNNGV. Trimming took off 2 bases at V and 5 bases at J, with 2 bases between the two ends. This CDR3 comprises 11 residues. CDR3 loop: CASSLLDTQYF. The CDR3 bases are TGTGCCAGCAGCTTACTAGATACGCAGTATTTT.

The genes are TRBV7-9 and TRBJ1-2; no definite D call. V was clipped by 5 bases and J by 2 bases, with 15 bases between them. The CDR3 has 15 amino acids. The germline CDR1 and CDR2 sequences are SEHNR and FQNEAQ (reference sequence). In nucleotides, the CDR3 is TGTGCCAGCAGCCAAGCGGGGAAATTAAACTATGGCTACACCTTC. Translation gives CASSQAGKLNYGYTF. Combining the CDR3 with reference TRBV7-9 and TRBJ1-2 gives the whole variable domain DTGVSQNPRHKITKRGQNVTFRCDPISEHNRLYWYRQTLGQGPEFLTYFQNEAQLEKSRLLSDRFSAERPKGSFSTLEIQRTEQGDSAMYLCASSQAGKLNYGYTFGSGTRLTVV.

Concerning this clone: One junction end disagrees with the germline gene, perhaps due to a read error. The chain combines TRBV7-9 with TRBJ1-2; TRBD1 matches 7 bases. The germline gives CDR1 SEHNR, CDR2 FQNEAQ (reference sequence). The CDR3 loop spans 16 amino acids. CDR3 residues: CSSSLYLTDREKGYTF. The CDR3 nucleotides are TGTTCCAGCAGCTTATATCTCACTGACAGGGAGAAGGGCTACACCTTC.

The rearrangement joins TRBV28 to TRBJ2-7, with D possibly matching TRBD2 (6 bases). This CDR3 is 12 amino acids long. Germline CDR1 MDHEN, CDR2 SYDVKM. Trimming removed 9 bases from V and 2 bases from J, with 11 bases in between. CDR3 in DNA: TGTGCCAGTCAGGGAGGACCCTACGAGCAGTACTTC. This codes for CASQGGPYEQYF.

Remarks on this clone: Other DNA sequences from this sample encode an identical CDR3 as well. V usage is TRBV2 and J usage is TRBJ1-2; weak D call: TRBD1 (5 bases). The CDR3 is 13 residues long. Trimming cost V 4 bases and J 2 bases, with 8 bases left between them. CDR1 is SNHLY, CDR2 FYNNEI, per germline. The DNA of the CDR3 is TGTGCCAGCAGTGTGACAGAGAACTATGGCTACACCTTC. It encodes CASSVTENYGYTF.

The CDR3 sequence: CASSLSGQMYYGYTF. CDR3 bases: TGTGCCAGCAGCTTGTCCGGACAGATGTACTATGGCTACACCTTC. The chain uses TRBV7-2 and TRBJ1-2; possible D gene TRBD1, 6 bases. Germline CDR1 reads SGHTA; CDR2 reads FQGNSA. The ends were cut back, 3 bases at V and 3 bases at J, with 14 bases in the middle. The CDR3 is made up of 15 amino acids.

V and J are TRBV7-2 and TRBJ2-3, with D perhaps TRBD2 (6 bases). V shed 4 bases and J shed 7 bases, with 15 bases lying between them. This CDR3 is built from 14 residues. The germline V gene encodes CDR1 SGHTA and CDR2 FQGNSA. CDR3 nucleotides: TGTGCCAGCAGCTCTCCCACCCGGGACTATACGCAGTATTTT. It translates to CASSSPTRDYTQYF.

The V call is TRBV5-1, the J call TRBJ1-4; no reliable D call. The CDR3 length is 14 residues. In germline, CDR1 is SGHRS, CDR2 YFSETQ. V lost 2 bases and J lost 8, with 13 bases in between. The CDR3 nucleotides read TGCGCCAGCAGCTTAAATCGCCCGAGCGAAAAACTGTTTTTT. Amino acids: CASSLNRPSEKLFF.

The CDR3 coding sequence is TGCGCCAGCAGCTTTCAGGGTTCCAATTCACCCCTCCACTTT. This encodes CASSFQGSNSPLHF. The chain uses TRBV5-1 and TRBJ1-6; a possible D gene is TRBD1 (5 bases). Per the germline V gene, CDR1 is SGHRS and CDR2 is YFSETQ. With 2 bases removed from V and 7 bases from J, the gap between germline ends came to 10 bases. CDR3 length equals 14 residues.

The gene calls are TRBV2 and TRBJ2-3; 12 positions match TRBD2. This CDR3 region has 14 residues. Germline CDR1 is SNHLY and CDR2 is FYNNEI. V dropped 4 bases and J dropped 4; count of bases not matched to a gene: 0. The DNA for the CDR3 is TGTGCCAGCAGTGGACTAGCGGGAGCAGATACGCAGTATTTT. This codes for CASSGLAGADTQYF.

The rearrangement joins TRBV18 to TRBJ1-4, with D perhaps TRBD1 (5 bases). V lost 4 bases and J 8 bases, leaving 23 bases between the germline ends. CDR1 KGHSH and CDR2 LQKENI come from the germline V gene. The CDR3 has 17 residues. CDR3 in amino acids: CASSLQLKRGTDEKLFF. In DNA form, the CDR3 reads TGTGCCAGCTCACTGCAACTAAAAAGGGGAACCGACGAAAAACTGTTTTTT.

This sequence joins TRBV5-1 and TRBJ1-1; perhaps TRBD1 as D (5 bases). Trimming cost V 5 bases and J 6 bases, with 8 bases left between them. Germline V gene lookup returns CDR1 SGHRS and CDR2 YFSETQ. The CDR3 spans 11 residues. CDR3 sequence: CASRAGPEAFF. As DNA, the CDR3 is TGCGCCAGCAGGGCAGGGCCTGAAGCTTTCTTT.

The chain carries TRBV10-3 and TRBJ2-1; 10 bases are shared with TRBD2. CDR3 length equals 16 residues. Trimming took 0 bases from V and 7 from J; bases not matched to a gene: 6. Germline CDR1 reads ENHRY; CDR2 reads SYGVKD. CDR3 nucleotide sequence: TGTGCCATCAGTGAGTCTCCAGCGGGGGGGCAGAATGAGCAGTTCTTC. It encodes CAISESPAGGQNEQFF.

V usage is TRBV5-8 and J usage is TRBJ2-1; 13 nucleotides line up with TRBD2. Per germline, CDR1 SGHTS and CDR2 YDEGEE. V shed 0 bases, J shed 0 bases, and the junction held 6 bases outside the gene matches. The CDR3 loop spans 19 amino acids. The DNA of the CDR3 is TGTGCCAGCAGCTTGGCCCGGACTAGCGGGGGCAGCTCCTACAATGAGCAGTTCTTC. It is translated as CASSLARTSGGSSYNEQFF.

The gene calls are TRBV5-4 and TRBJ2-2; perhaps TRBD2 as D (5 bases). The germline gives CDR1 SGHNT, CDR2 YYREEE (reference sequence). This CDR3 has 14 residues. Trimming removed 5 bases at V and 5 bases at J, with 13 bases between. CDR3 amino acids: CASRAAETTGELFF. DNA of the CDR3: TGTGCCAGCAGGGCAGCGGAAACTACCGGGGAGCTGTTTTTT.